These 30 T cell receptor beta chains came from one sample sequenced in a study of blood T cells in healthy people across ages. The second PCR ran about 7 to 12 cycles with a sample-barcoded 5' primer and J-beta primers. A single record per CDR3 protein comes from TCRdb applying MiXCR to the 5' RACE reads. The sample lists over a million distinct CDR3 sequences; around 40% were seen once. The sequenced material came from blood. Source of these receptors: a young woman in good health.

This clonotype came up a few times. This chain links TRBV7-9 with TRBJ2-1; 9 bases are a match to TRBD2. V lost 5 bases to trimming and J lost 5 bases; unmatched junction nucleotides: 10. The CDR3 runs to 16 residues. CDR1 is SEHNR, CDR2 FQNEAQ, per germline (reference sequence). CDR3 protein: CASSLTSGPHNNEQFF. DNA for the CDR3: TGTGCCAGCAGCCTTACTAGCGGGCCCCATAACAATGAGCAGTTCTTC.

This clonotype was found a few times. This chain connects TRBV24-1 to TRBJ2-5, with D hard to call. The CDR3 spans 11 residues. CDR1 and CDR2 (germline): KGHDR, SFDVKD. The V gene lost 4 bases and the J gene lost 7 bases, with 6 bases spanning the gap. CDR3 DNA sequence: TGTGCCACCAGTGAGATGGGGACCCAGTACTTC. It encodes CATSEMGTQYF.

J is TRBJ1-1 and V is TRBV12-3 or TRBV12-4; no firm D call. The V gene lost 8 bases and the J gene lost 4 bases, with 8 bases spanning the gap. The CDR3 spans 11 residues. CDR3 nucleotides: TGTGCCAGCGGTATCGGCACTGAAGCTTTCTTT. Its protein product is CASGIGTEAFF.

CDR3: CASSKGTGDGEKLFF. DNA for the CDR3: TGTGCCAGCAGCAAAGGGACAGGGGACGGCGAAAAACTGTTTTTT. The V gene is TRBV6-2 or TRBV6-3, the J gene TRBJ1-4; TRBD1 matches at 10 bases. Trimming at V came to 6 bases and at J to 8 bases, leaving 9 bases not matched to a gene. CDR3 length: 15 amino acids. Germline lookup yields CDR1 MNHEY and CDR2 SVGEGT.

J is TRBJ1-5 and V is TRBV5-1; D possibly corresponds to TRBD1 (6 bases). The germline V gene has CDR1 SGHRS and CDR2 YFSETQ. CDR3 size: 15 residues. Trimming cost V 0 bases and J 3 bases, with 10 bases left between them. The CDR3 nucleotides are TGCGCCAGCAGCTTGGACGACAGGAACAATCAGCCCCAGCATTTT. Amino acid sequence: CASSLDDRNNQPQHF. Using reference TRBV5-1 and TRBJ1-5 for the parts outside the CDR3, the full variable domain is KAGVTQTPRYLIKTRGQQVTLSCSPISGHRSVSWYQQTPGQGLQFLFEYFSETQRNKGNFPGRFSGRQFSNSRSEMNVSTLELGDSALYLCASSLDDRNNQPQHFGDGTRLSIL.

In its sample, this clonotype was seen many times. One junction end disagrees with the germline gene, perhaps due to a read error. The chain joins TRBV5-1 to TRBJ2-7; D may be TRBD1 (5 bases). Germline CDR1 and CDR2: SGHRS and YFSETQ. The CDR3 length is 13 residues. CDR3 DNA sequence: TGTGCCAGCAGTATCGGACAACCCTACGAGCAGTACTTC. Protein product: CASSIGQPYEQYF.

This clonotype occurred a few times. The CDR3 here is CASSRVGGLDLSERETQYF. The CDR3 DNA follows: TGCGCCAGCAGCCGGGTGGGGGGGCTTGACCTATCTGAACGAGAGACCCAGTACTTC. The rearrangement joins TRBV4-1 to TRBJ2-5, with TRBD2 as a possible D gene (7 bases). The ends were cut back, 4 bases at V and 4 bases at J, with 28 bases in the middle. The CDR3 contains 19 residues. Germline V gene lookup returns CDR1 MGHRA and CDR2 YSYEKL.

The chain recombines TRBV3-1 with TRBJ2-1; D gene uncertain. The CDR3 consists of 14 residues. The ends were cut back, 0 bases at V and 6 bases at J, with 9 bases in the middle. The germline V gene has CDR1 LGHDT and CDR2 YNNKEL (reference sequence). This CDR3 reads CASSQDHGFNEQFF. As DNA, the CDR3 is TGTGCCAGCAGCCAAGACCACGGGTTCAATGAGCAGTTCTTC.

About this clonotype: One junction end does not reproduce the germline sequence, and a read error may be involved. CDR3 amino acids: CASSGLRERYF. CDR3 in DNA: TGTGCCAGCAGTGGACTCAGGGAGCGGTACTTC. V is TRBV25-1 and J is TRBJ2-7; D tentatively fits TRBD1 or TRBD2 (5 bases each). This CDR3 contains 11 residues. Germline V gene lookup returns CDR1 MGHDK and CDR2 SYGVNS.

The chain couples TRBV7-2 to TRBJ1-5, with D possibly matching TRBD1 (5 bases). The V and J ends lost 5 bases and 7 bases respectively, with 18 bases between them. The CDR3 has 15 amino acids. Germline V CDR1 and CDR2: SGHTA, FQGNSA. In nucleotides, the CDR3 is TGTGCCAGCAGCCTCCTCGGGGGAGGAGAACAGCCCCAGCATTTT. Translation: CASSLLGGGEQPQHF.

This clonotype was observed a few times. The V call is TRBV4-2, the J call TRBJ2-7; no clear D gene. Trimming took off 0 bases at V and 11 bases at J, with 23 bases between the two ends. Germline-derived CDR1 and CDR2 are LGHNA and YNFKEQ. This CDR3 is 16 amino acids long. This CDR3 is CASSQESRPVPLVKYF. The CDR3 nucleotides read TGTGCCAGCAGCCAAGAGTCTCGCCCGGTCCCACTGGTAAAGTACTTC.

This clonotype was counted a few times. The genes are TRBV20-1 and TRBJ1-1; D not certain. V was trimmed by 7 bases and J by 7 bases, leaving 19 bases between them. The CDR3 runs to 13 residues. Germline assignment: CDR1 DFQATT and CDR2 SNEGSKA (reference sequence). The CDR3 protein is CSGLGGWKNEAFF. For the CDR3, the DNA is TGCAGTGGTCTGGGTGGATGGAAAAATGAAGCTTTCTTT.

This rearrangement joins TRBV7-2 to TRBJ1-5; 7 positions agree with TRBD1. The CDR3 has 15 amino acids. The germline gives CDR1 SGHTA, CDR2 FQGNSA. The V segment lost 6 bases and the J segment 0 bases; nucleotides outside the gene matches: 5. The CDR3 nucleotides are TGTGCCAGCAGGCAAACAGGGGCTAGCAATCAGCCCCAGCATTTT. Translation gives CASRQTGASNQPQHF.

J is TRBJ2-7 and V is TRBV27, with TRBD1 matching 7 bases. CDR1 and CDR2 from the germline V gene are MNHEY and SMNVEV (reference sequence). The V gene end was trimmed by 4 bases and the J gene end by 3 bases; junction bases not matched to a gene: 15. The CDR3 extends over 17 amino acids. As DNA, the CDR3 is TGTGCCAGCAGTTCACACTGGACTTATAGGGACAGCTACGAGCAGTACTTC. This encodes CASSSHWTYRDSYEQYF.

This clonotype has just a few counts. The chain is built from TRBV10-3 and TRBJ2-7; D gene ambiguous. The germline CDR1 and CDR2 sequences are ENHRY and SYGVKD. Trimming took 4 bases from V and 5 from J, leaving 12 bases between them. The CDR3 runs to 13 residues. The CDR3 region has the DNA TGTGCCATCAGTGCGCAGGAAGAGAACGAGCAGTACTTC. As protein: CAISAQEENEQYF.

The chain carries TRBV6-2 or TRBV6-3 and TRBJ2-2; no clear D gene. The CDR3 is 16 residues long. The V gene lost 2 bases and the J gene lost 0 bases, with 10 bases spanning the gap. CDR1 is MNHEY, CDR2 SVGEGT, per germline. CDR3 coding DNA: TGTGCCAGCAGTTACGAGAATATCGCGAACACCGGGGAGCTGTTTTTT. Translation gives CASSYENIANTGELFF.

On this clonotype itself: Mismatch with germline at one junction end may stem from a read error. The genes are TRBV12-3 or TRBV12-4 and TRBJ2-5, with D hard to call. The J call is in doubt because the DNA end fits TRBJ2-7 better. The CDR3 loop spans 13 amino acids. This chain's CDR3 is CTSSLGQTYEQYF. The CDR3 DNA follows: TGTACCAGCAGTTTAGGCCAGACCTACGAGCAGTACTTC.

The sample holds one count of this clonotype. V gene TRBV4-3 combines with J gene TRBJ2-3, with D unclear. Deletions cut 1 base from V and 7 bases from J, with 15 bases between. The germline gives CDR1 LGHNA, CDR2 YSLEER. This CDR3 comprises 15 residues. The CDR3 DNA follows: TGCGCCAGCAGCCAAGGTGGCACCCTGCGTCATACGCAGTATTTT. This codes for CASSQGGTLRHTQYF.

The gene calls are TRBV20-1 and TRBJ1-5, with a tentative D call TRBD1 (6 bases). The CDR3 totals 13 residues. From germline, CDR1 is DFQATT and CDR2 SNEGSKA (reference sequence). Trimming pared 3 bases from V and 9 bases from J, leaving 15 bases between. CDR3 bases: TGCAGTGCTAGGTCCAGGGGATTATTGCCCCAGCATTTT. Translating it yields CSARSRGLLPQHF.

The chain uses TRBV3-1 and TRBJ2-4; D ambiguous. The CDR3 totals 12 residues. V was pared by 1 base and J by 15 bases, with 13 bases between. In germline, CDR1 is LGHDT, CDR2 YNNKEL (reference sequence). CDR3 residues: CASSQARREPYF. CDR3 DNA sequence: TGTGCCAGCAGCCAAGCGAGAAGGGAACCGTACTTC.

This chain links TRBV11-2 with TRBJ2-2, with 7 nucleotides matching TRBD1. The CDR3 contains 13 residues. V shed 11 bases and J 0 bases; nucleotides not matched to a gene: 3. The germline V gene has CDR1 SGHAT and CDR2 FQNNGV. The CDR3 region is CAGGQTNTGELFF. The CDR3 DNA reads TGTGCCGGGGGACAGACGAACACCGGGGAGCTGTTTTTT.

The V gene is TRBV20-1, the J gene TRBJ2-5; perhaps TRBD1 as D (7 bases). The CDR3 totals 14 residues. The germline gives CDR1 DFQATT, CDR2 SNEGSKA (reference sequence). Trimming took 1 base from V and 11 from J, leaving 20 bases between them. CDR3 region: CSARAGGSCNEQYF. CDR3 nucleotides: TGCAGTGCTAGAGCAGGGGGGTCTTGCAATGAGCAGTACTTC.

CDR3 in amino acids: CATSRGAGTGITEAFF. CDR3 bases: TGTGCCACCAGCAGAGGGGCTGGGACAGGGATAACTGAAGCTTTCTTT. The chain has TRBV15 and TRBJ1-1; 9 nucleotides line up with TRBD1. Trimming took 1 base from V and 5 from J; bases not matched to a gene: 8. Germline-derived CDR1 and CDR2 are LNHNV and YYDKDF (reference sequence). The CDR3 consists of 16 residues.

The genes are TRBV4-1 and TRBJ2-4; no reliable D call. Near its end, the DNA agrees better with TRBJ2-7, so the J call may be wrong. CDR1 MGHRA and CDR2 YSYEKL come from the germline V gene. This CDR3 has 14 residues. This CDR3 is CASSQEVSTYEQYF. The CDR3 coding sequence is TGCGCCAGCAGCCAAGAGGTCTCAACCTACGAGCAGTACTTC.

The V gene is TRBV5-1, the J gene TRBJ2-7; D may be TRBD2 (5 bases). The CDR3 has 13 residues. V lost 1 base and J lost 7, with 12 bases in between. Germline V CDR1 and CDR2: SGHRS, YFSETQ. The DNA of the CDR3 is TGCGCCAGCAGCTTGACTAACACGGGGGAGCAGTACTTC. Protein: CASSLTNTGEQYF.

V is TRBV2 and J is TRBJ2-5; weak D call: TRBD1 (5 bases). Germline values: CDR1 SNHLY, CDR2 FYNNEI. V was clipped by 5 bases and J by 1 base, with 14 bases between them. This CDR3 has 15 amino acids. As DNA, the CDR3 is TGTGCCAGCAGTATCGGACAATCAGCCCAAGAGACCCAGTACTTC. It specifies CASSIGQSAQETQYF.

The V and J genes are TRBV27 and TRBJ2-4, with D perhaps matching TRBD1 or TRBD2 (5 bases each). The last part of the DNA fits TRBJ2-7 better; the J call may be wrong. Per the germline V gene, CDR1 is MNHEY and CDR2 is SMNVEV (reference sequence). The CDR3 runs to 15 residues. The CDR3 DNA reads TGTGCCAGCAGTTCCTTACTAGTAAGGGGCCACGAGCAGTACTTC. This translates into CASSSLLVRGHEQYF.

The chain combines TRBV18 with TRBJ2-1, with 8 bases matching TRBD1. Gene TRBJ2-7 matches the end of the DNA better, so the J call may be wrong. Germline assignment: CDR1 KGHSH and CDR2 LQKENI. The CDR3 totals 15 residues. CDR3 in DNA: TGTGCCAGCTCACCACCGGCGGACAGGGCCAATGAGCAGTACTTC. Amino acid sequence: CASSPPADRANEQYF.

This chain links TRBV5-1 with TRBJ2-1, with 10 bases fitting TRBD2. This CDR3 contains 16 residues. Per the germline V gene, CDR1 is SGHRS and CDR2 is YFSETQ. V trimming: 3 bases; J trimming: 4 bases; junction bases outside the gene matches: 7. CDR3 coding DNA: TGCGCCAGCAGCTCTGGACTAGCGGTGATTTACAATGAGCAGTTCTTC. The encoded protein is CASSSGLAVIYNEQFF.

The chain uses TRBV20-1 and TRBJ2-3, with a weak D call TRBD2 (5 bases). Between the trimmed V and J ends, which lost 6 bases and 4 bases, there was a span of 17 bases. The CDR3 is 14 amino acids. Per the germline V gene, CDR1 is DFQATT and CDR2 is SNEGSKA (reference sequence). CDR3 bases: TGCAGTGCCCCTAACACTAGAGTCCCAGATACGCAGTATTTT. Translated: CSAPNTRVPDTQYF.